Listed here are 30 T cell receptor beta chains from one sample, sequenced in a study of Ad26.COV2.S vaccination and SARS-CoV-2 variants. Produced via immunoSEQ multiplex PCR; TCRdb's table is partial and in-frame only. This sample has a few hundred thousand clones, with roughly 91% found just once. Treatment given: 15 to 20 received Ad26.COV2.S at low or high dose, single or two shots; roughly five received placebo; per-sample allocation not given. At day 63 after the first vaccine or placebo injection, samples were drawn. The source was peripheral blood, collected in a trial of Ad26.COV2.S vaccine versus placebo. Source of these receptors: a person aged 18 to 65 who received the Ad26.COV2.S COVID-19 vaccine or a placebo.

The chain uses TRBV15 and TRBJ2-1; D uncertain. The V end lost 8 bases, the J end lost 6 bases, and 20 bases lay between the germline ends. CDR3 length: 15 residues. Germline V gives CDR1 LNHNV, CDR2 YYDKDF (reference sequence). The CDR3 DNA is TGTGCCACCGAACCGAGTGAAACCCTGGGCAATGAGCAGTTCTTC. It translates to CATEPSETLGNEQFF. Full variable domain (outside the CDR3, taken from reference TRBV15 and TRBJ2-1): DAMVIQNPRYQVTQFGKPVTLSCSQTLNHNVMYWYQQKSSQAPKLLFHYYDKDFNNEADTPDNFQSRRPNTSFCFLDIRSPGLGDTAMYLCATEPSETLGNEQFFGPGTRLTVL.

This chain connects TRBV19 to TRBJ1-1, with TRBD1 as a possible D gene (5 bases). The length of the CDR3 is 14 residues. V lost 4 bases, J lost 4 bases, and 13 bases lay in between. The germline V gene encodes CDR1 LNHDA and CDR2 SQIVND (reference sequence). CDR3: CASSRKAQGTEAFF. The CDR3 DNA is TGTGCCAGTAGTAGGAAGGCCCAGGGCACTGAAGCTTTCTTT. The variable domain in full, with the rest retrieved from reference TRBV19 and TRBJ1-1, is DGGITQSPKYLFRKEGQNVTLSCEQNLNHDAMYWYRQDPGQGLRLIYYSQIVNDFQKGDIAEGYSVSREKKESFPLTVTSAQKNPTAFYLCASSRKAQGTEAFFGQGTRLTVV.

V gene TRBV9 combines with J gene TRBJ2-2, with D perhaps matching TRBD1 (6 bases). V dropped 3 bases and J dropped 5 bases, with 8 bases sitting between them. The CDR3 is 13 amino acids. The germline V gene encodes CDR1 SGDLS and CDR2 YYNGEE. CDR3 protein: CASSEQGTGELFF. In nucleotides, the CDR3 is TGTGCCAGCAGCGAGCAGGGGACCGGGGAGCTGTTTTTT.

The rearrangement joins TRBV29-1 to TRBJ2-7; maybe TRBD1 (6 bases). The length of the CDR3 is 14 residues. Trimming left V 6 bases short and J 1 base short, with 16 bases between. Germline assignment: CDR1 SQVTM and CDR2 ANQGSEA. The chain's CDR3 is CSVRTDLISYEQYF. The CDR3, as DNA: TGCAGCGTAAGGACAGACTTGATTTCCTACGAGCAGTACTTC.

This chain uses TRBV6-1 with TRBJ1-1; a possible D gene is TRBD1 (5 bases). V lost 3 bases and J lost 7, with 9 bases in between. The CDR3 totals 12 residues. Germline CDR1 is MNHNS and CDR2 is SASEGT. CDR3 protein: CASSDWQGEAFF. The CDR3 DNA reads TGTGCCAGCAGTGATTGGCAGGGTGAAGCTTTCTTT.

This clone has a single count. The rearrangement joins TRBV28 to TRBJ2-3, with 11 bases lining up with TRBD2. Germline-derived CDR1 and CDR2 are MDHEN and SYDVKM. The CDR3 has 21 amino acids. V was clipped by 2 bases and J by 0 bases; unmatched bases: 16. Here the CDR3 reads CASSLIGRTGTSGSSTDTQYF. The CDR3 DNA reads TGTGCCAGCAGTTTAATCGGCCGGACCGGGACTAGCGGCTCTAGCACAGATACGCAGTATTTT.

The J gene is TRBJ1-4, the V gene TRBV7-8, with D perhaps matching TRBD1 (6 bases). Germline CDR1 reads SGHVS; CDR2 reads FQNEAQ. There are 15 residues in the CDR3. V shed 2 bases and J shed 7 bases, with 14 bases lying between them. CDR3 sequence: CASSLTRGFGEKLFF. The CDR3 bases are TGTGCCAGCAGCTTAACCAGGGGATTTGGTGAAAAACTGTTTTTT.

The chain carries TRBV9 and TRBJ1-3, with 10 nucleotides matching TRBD1. Per germline, CDR1 SGDLS and CDR2 YYNGEE. The CDR3 runs 17 residues. V lost 0 bases to trimming and J lost 3 bases; unmatched junction nucleotides: 6. The DNA for the CDR3 is TGTGCCAGCAGCGTAGCCGGGACAGGGGAGTATGGAAACACCATATATTTT. Residues: CASSVAGTGEYGNTIYF. Filled out from reference TRBV9 and TRBJ1-3, the complete variable domain reads DSGVTQTPKHLITATGQRVTLRCSPRSGDLSVYWYQQSLDQGLQFLIQYYNGEERAKGNILERFSAQQFPDLHSELNLSSLELGDSALYFCASSVAGTGEYGNTIYFGEGSWLTVV.

The V gene is TRBV28, the J gene TRBJ2-5; TRBD2 aligns across 7 bases. This CDR3 region has 13 residues. The germline CDR1 and CDR2 sequences are MDHEN and SYDVKM. V trimming: 1 base; J trimming: 4 bases; junction bases outside the gene matches: 0. The CDR3 protein is CASSLSSGETQYF. The CDR3 nucleotides read TGTGCCAGCAGTTTATCTAGCGGAGAGACCCAGTACTTC.

This rearrangement joins TRBV7-6 to TRBJ2-7; no definite D call. Trimming removed 4 bases at V and 1 base at J, with 8 bases between. Per germline, CDR1 SGHVS and CDR2 FNYEAQ. CDR3 size: 13 residues. CDR3 loop: CASSSRQSYEQYF. The CDR3 region has the DNA TGTGCCAGCAGCTCACGGCAGTCCTACGAGCAGTACTTC.

The chain joins TRBV28 to TRBJ1-4, with TRBD1 identical over 8 bases. J lost 4 bases, V lost 5 bases, and 9 bases had no gene match. The CDR3 has 16 residues. The germline CDR1 and CDR2 sequences are MDHEN and SYDVKM. The CDR3 coding sequence is TGTGCCAGCAGTCCCCTCCGGGGACAGGTTAATGAAAAACTGTTTTTT. It yields the protein CASSPLRGQVNEKLFF. The entire variable domain, with the rest obtained from reference TRBV28 and TRBJ1-4, is as follows: DVKVTQSSRYLVKRTGEKVFLECVQDMDHENMFWYRQDPGLGLRLIYFSYDVKMKEKGDIPEGYSVSREKKERFSLILESASTNQTSMYLCASSPLRGQVNEKLFFGSGTQLSVL.

V and J are TRBV5-6 and TRBJ2-5; 9 nucleotides align to TRBD2. V gave up 4 bases and J gave up 4 bases; unmatched junction bases: 5. Germline V lookup: CDR1 SGHDT, CDR2 YYEEEE. This CDR3 region has 14 residues. In DNA, the CDR3 is TGTGCCAGCAGCATAGCGGGAGAAGGAGAGACCCAGTACTTC. Encoded protein: CASSIAGEGETQYF. Using reference TRBV5-6 and TRBJ2-5 for the parts outside the CDR3, the full variable domain is DAGVTQSPTHLIKTRGQQVTLRCSPKSGHDTVSWYQQALGQGPQFIFQYYEEEERQRGNFPDRFSGHQFPNYSSELNVNALLLGDSALYLCASSIAGEGETQYFGPGTRLLVL.

The chain joins TRBV27 to TRBJ1-5, with unresolved D. CDR1 is MNHEY, CDR2 SMNVEV, per germline (reference sequence). The CDR3 consists of 13 residues. Trimming removed 3 bases from V and 5 bases from J, with 8 bases in between. The CDR3 here is CASSLGTHQPQHF. CDR3 coding DNA: TGTGCCAGCAGTTTGGGAACGCATCAGCCCCAGCATTTT.

There are many counts of this clone. The V gene is TRBV7-9, the J gene TRBJ1-4; D gene ambiguous. This CDR3 spans 14 amino acids. From germline, CDR1 is SEHNR and CDR2 FQNEAQ (reference sequence). Trimming removed 4 bases at V and 4 bases at J, with 10 bases between. This chain's CDR3 is CASSSGRINEKLFF. CDR3 nucleotide sequence: TGTGCCAGCAGCTCGGGAAGGATTAATGAAAAACTGTTTTTT.

There are many counts of this clone. The CDR3 region has the DNA TGCGCCAGCAGCCCAGAAGCGGGTACCCCCACAGATACGCAGTATTTT. Residues: CASSPEAGTPTDTQYF. The chain employs TRBV5-1 and TRBJ2-3; TRBD2 is a possible D gene (6 bases). The CDR3 loop spans 16 amino acids. The germline V gene has CDR1 SGHRS and CDR2 YFSETQ. The V end was cut by 4 bases, the J end by 2 bases, with 17 bases between.

This clone was found a few times. V gene TRBV7-3 combines with J gene TRBJ1-2, with a possible D match to TRBD1 (6 bases). Trimming left V 5 bases short and J 5 bases short, with 18 bases between. The CDR3 runs 15 residues. Looked up from germline, CDR1 is SGHTA and CDR2 is FQGTGA. CDR3 amino acids: CASSREGSGAYGYTF. As DNA, the CDR3 is TGTGCCAGCAGCCGCGAGGGCTCGGGGGCATATGGCTACACCTTC.

This sequence joins TRBV28 and TRBJ2-7, with 8 bases aligning to TRBD1. CDR1 and CDR2 from the germline V gene are MDHEN and SYDVKM. The V gene end was trimmed by 8 bases and the J gene end by 0 bases; junction bases not matched to a gene: 3. CDR3 size: 13 residues. The CDR3 loop reads CASGGQVSYEQYF. CDR3 bases: TGTGCCAGCGGGGGACAGGTCTCCTACGAGCAGTACTTC.

V usage is TRBV20-1 and J usage is TRBJ2-3, with unresolved D. The CDR3 has 11 amino acids. Per germline, CDR1 DFQATT and CDR2 SNEGSKA (reference sequence). Trimming left V 6 bases short and J 2 bases short, with 6 bases between. The CDR3 DNA reads TGCAGTGCGGACGCCACAGATACGCAGTATTTT. Translation gives CSADATDTQYF.

The rearrangement uses TRBV10-3 and TRBJ2-1; 12 bases are a match to TRBD2. CDR1 and CDR2 from the germline V gene are ENHRY and SYGVKD. Trimming took 4 bases from V and 0 from J; bases not matched to a gene: 1. CDR3 length equals 16 residues. CDR3 bases: TGTGCCATCAGTGTGGGACTAGCGGGCTCCTACAATGAGCAGTTCTTC. This translates into CAISVGLAGSYNEQFF.

The chain employs TRBV5-8 and TRBJ2-2; the match to TRBD2 covers 11 bases. The CDR3 runs to 17 residues. Germline values: CDR1 SGHTS, CDR2 YDEGEE. V shed 0 bases and J 7 bases; nucleotides not matched to a gene: 8. In DNA, the CDR3 is TGTGCCAGCAGCTTGGCCGGAACTAGCGGGAGTCTCGGGGAGCTGTTTTTT. Amino acids: CASSLAGTSGSLGELFF.

This chain joins TRBV4-2 and TRBJ2-3, with 7 nucleotides matching TRBD1. CDR3 length: 16 amino acids. The J segment lost 4 bases and the V segment lost 2 bases, leaving 9 bases of the junction unmatched. Per germline, CDR1 LGHNA and CDR2 YNFKEQ. Written as DNA, the CDR3 is TGTGCCAGCAGCCAAAGCGACAGGGCCGGGGCAGATACGCAGTATTTT. It is translated as CASSQSDRAGADTQYF.

The chain employs TRBV10-2 and TRBJ2-1; D call uncertain. Trimming pared 2 bases from V and 3 bases from J, leaving 5 bases between. The CDR3 sequence is 13 residues long. Germline CDR1 WSHSY, CDR2 SAAADI. The CDR3 nucleotides read TGCGCCAGCAGTGAGGGGATCTACAATGAGCAGTTCTTC. Encoded protein: CASSEGIYNEQFF.

The chain couples TRBV12-3 or TRBV12-4 to TRBJ2-3; the D call may be TRBD1 or TRBD2 (5 bases each). Trimming removed 5 bases from V and 2 bases from J, with 8 bases in between. CDR3 length: 13 residues. CDR3 nucleotide sequence: TGTGCCAGCAGTCGGGACCCCACAGATACGCAGTATTTT. This gives the protein CASSRDPTDTQYF.

This rearrangement joins TRBV7-9 to TRBJ2-3, with 9 bases aligning to TRBD2. Trimming removed 3 bases from V and 5 bases from J; junction bases left unmatched: 3. CDR1 SEHNR and CDR2 FQNEAQ come from the germline V gene (reference sequence). The CDR3 loop spans 14 amino acids. In DNA, the CDR3 is TGTGCCAGCAGCTTTAGCGGGGGCGGAGATACGCAGTATTTT. Its protein is CASSFSGGGDTQYF.

V gene TRBV30 combines with J gene TRBJ2-2, with 7 nucleotides matching TRBD2. V lost 4 bases and J lost 4; bases outside the gene matches: 6. The germline CDR1 and CDR2 sequences are GTSNPN and SVGIG (reference sequence). This CDR3 spans 14 amino acids. CDR3 protein: CAWTRTSSTGELFF. In DNA, the CDR3 is TGTGCCTGGACAAGGACTAGTTCCACCGGGGAGCTGTTTTTT.

The chain carries TRBV18 and TRBJ1-6; D is uncertain. V lost 5 bases, J lost 5 bases, and 16 bases lay in between. The CDR3 sequence is 16 residues long. Germline V CDR1 and CDR2: KGHSH, LQKENI. CDR3 region: CASSNGRITNNSPLHF. Written as DNA, the CDR3 is TGTGCCAGCTCAAACGGACGGATAACAAATAATTCACCCCTCCACTTT.

The V gene is TRBV18, the J gene TRBJ2-2, with D uncertain. This CDR3 contains 14 residues. V was clipped by 0 bases and J by 1 base, with 3 bases between them. The V gene's germline CDR1 is KGHSH and CDR2 LQKENI. The CDR3 DNA sequence: TGTGCCAGCTCACCACCAAGGAACACCGGGGAGCTGTTTTTT. This sequence encodes CASSPPRNTGELFF.

This chain joins TRBV9 and TRBJ2-2; 9 nucleotides align to TRBD1. The length of the CDR3 is 14 residues. Germline CDR1 SGDLS, CDR2 YYNGEE. J lost 6 bases, V lost 2 bases, and 2 bases had no gene match. The CDR3, as DNA: TGTGCCAGCAGCGTGAGACAGGGGGCCGGGGAGCTGTTTTTT. As protein: CASSVRQGAGELFF. Full variable domain (missing parts from reference TRBV9 and TRBJ2-2): DSGVTQTPKHLITATGQRVTLRCSPRSGDLSVYWYQQSLDQGLQFLIQYYNGEERAKGNILERFSAQQFPDLHSELNLSSLELGDSALYFCASSVRQGAGELFFGEGSRLTVL.

Concerning this clone: The germline gene is not matched at one end of the junction; a read error may be the cause. The V call is TRBV7-9, the J call TRBJ2-7, with 9 nucleotides matching TRBD1. CDR3 size: 12 residues. The germline gives CDR1 SEHNR, CDR2 FQNEAQ (reference sequence). In DNA form, the CDR3 reads TGTGCCAGCAGCCCCCCAGGGACAGGGTATCACTTC. Encoded protein: CASSPPGTGYHF. The complete variable domain, with remaining parts taken from reference TRBV7-9 and TRBJ2-7, reads DTGVSQNPRHKITKRGQNVTFRCDPISEHNRLYWYRQTLGQGPEFLTYFQNEAQLEKSRLLSDRFSAERPKGSFSTLEIQRTEQGDSAMYLCASSPPGTGYHFGPGTRLTVT.

The chain joins TRBV6-1 to TRBJ1-4; no definite D call. The V end lost 2 bases, the J end lost 4 bases, and 2 bases lay between the germline ends. The germline gives CDR1 MNHNS, CDR2 SASEGT. CDR3 size: 12 residues. For the CDR3, the DNA is TGTGCCAGCAGTGAATATAATGAAAAACTGTTTTTT. It encodes CASSEYNEKLFF.